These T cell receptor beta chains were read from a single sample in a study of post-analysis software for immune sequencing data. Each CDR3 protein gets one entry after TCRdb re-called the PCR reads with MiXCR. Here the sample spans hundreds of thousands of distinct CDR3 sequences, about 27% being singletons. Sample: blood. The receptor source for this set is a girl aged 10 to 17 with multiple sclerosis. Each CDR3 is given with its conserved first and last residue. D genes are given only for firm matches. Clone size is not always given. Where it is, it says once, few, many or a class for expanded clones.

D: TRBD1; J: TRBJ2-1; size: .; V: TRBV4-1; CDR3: CASSRTGALKEQFF; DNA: TGCGCCAGCAGCCGGACAGGGGCCCTCAAGGAGCAGTTCTTC
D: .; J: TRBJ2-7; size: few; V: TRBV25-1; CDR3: CASSSEEPGSYEQYF; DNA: TGTGCCAGCAGTTCCGAAGAACCTGGATCCTACGAGCAGTACTTC
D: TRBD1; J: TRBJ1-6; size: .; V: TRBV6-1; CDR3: CASSQDRGRNSPLHF; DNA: TGTGCCAGCAGTCAGGACAGGGGGCGTAATTCACCCCTCCACTTT
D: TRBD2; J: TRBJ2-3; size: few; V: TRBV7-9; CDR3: CASTRTSGTRDTQYF; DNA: TGTGCCAGCACCCGGACTAGCGGGACCCGGGATACGCAGTATTTT
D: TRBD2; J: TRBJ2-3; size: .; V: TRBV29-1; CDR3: CSVPVGGMGPDTQYF; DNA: TGCAGCGTCCCGGTGGGAGGGATGGGTCCAGATACGCAGTATTTT
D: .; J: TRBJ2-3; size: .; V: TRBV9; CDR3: CASSEEGGFVDTQYF; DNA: TGTGCCAGCAGCGAAGAGGGGGGTTTTGTGGATACGCAGTATTTT
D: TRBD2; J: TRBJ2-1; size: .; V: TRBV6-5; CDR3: CASNGWTSGLNEQFF; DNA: TGTGCCAGCAACGGCTGGACTAGCGGGCTTAATGAGCAGTTCTTC
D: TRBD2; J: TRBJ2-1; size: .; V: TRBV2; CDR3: CASMRTSSNNEQFF; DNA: TGTGCCAGCATGAGGACTAGCAGCAACAATGAGCAGTTCTTC
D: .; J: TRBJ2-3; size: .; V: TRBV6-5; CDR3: CASSYSGFPDTQYF; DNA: TGTGCCAGCAGTTACTCAGGATTCCCAGATACGCAGTATTTT
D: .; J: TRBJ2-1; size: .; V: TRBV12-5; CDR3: CASAADYNEQFF; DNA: TGTGCTAGTGCGGCGGACTACAATGAGCAGTTCTTC
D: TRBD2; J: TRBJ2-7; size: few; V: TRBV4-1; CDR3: CASSANSGGNYEQYF; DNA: TGCGCCAGCAGCGCGAACAGCGGGGGGAACTACGAGCAGTACTTC
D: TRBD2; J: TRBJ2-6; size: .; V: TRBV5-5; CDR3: CASSPSGTSGANVLTF; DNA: TGTGCCAGCAGCCCTAGCGGGACCTCTGGGGCCAACGTCCTGACTTTC
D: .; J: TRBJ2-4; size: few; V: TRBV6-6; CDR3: CASSYSPGRIAKNIQYF; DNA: TGTGCCAGCAGTTATTCTCCAGGGAGGATCGCCAAAAACATTCAGTACTTC
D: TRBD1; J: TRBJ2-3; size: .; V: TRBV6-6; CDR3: CASTNRGEWDTQYF; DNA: TGTGCCAGCACCAACAGGGGGGAATGGGATACGCAGTATTTT
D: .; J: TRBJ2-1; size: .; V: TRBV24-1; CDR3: CATSDPPGRGPYNEQFF; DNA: TGTGCCACCAGTGACCCCCCGGGCAGGGGCCCCTACAATGAGCAGTTCTTC
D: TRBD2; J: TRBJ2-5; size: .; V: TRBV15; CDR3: CATSTNLAGETQYF; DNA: TGTGCCACCAGCACGAATTTAGCGGGAGAGACCCAGTACTTC
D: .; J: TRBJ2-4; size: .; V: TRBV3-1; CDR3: CASSQAALAKNIQYF; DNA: TGTGCCAGCAGCCAAGCGGCACTAGCCAAAAACATTCAGTACTTC
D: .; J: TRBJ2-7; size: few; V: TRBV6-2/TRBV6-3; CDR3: CASSYASQGSLYEQYF; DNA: TGTGCCAGCAGTTACGCATCGCAGGGATCGCTATACGAGCAGTACTTC
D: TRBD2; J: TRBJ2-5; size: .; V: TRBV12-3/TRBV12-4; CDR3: CASSLAGRDKETQYF; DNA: TGTGCCAGCAGCCTAGCGGGACGGGACAAAGAGACCCAGTACTTC
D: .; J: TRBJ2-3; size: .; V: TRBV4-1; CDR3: CASSPHSPGQVDRDTQYF; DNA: TGCGCCAGCAGCCCCCACTCTCCTGGACAAGTAGATAGGGATACGCAGTATTTT
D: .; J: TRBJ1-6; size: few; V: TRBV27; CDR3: CASSLQGSYNSPLHF; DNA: TGTGCCAGCAGTTTACAGGGAAGCTATAATTCACCCCTCCACTTT
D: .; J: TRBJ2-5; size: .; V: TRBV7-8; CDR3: CASSHRPETQYF; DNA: TGTGCCAGCAGCCATAGGCCGGAGACCCAGTACTTC
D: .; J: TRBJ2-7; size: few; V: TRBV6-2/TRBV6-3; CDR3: CASSYPRTYEQYF; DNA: TGTGCCAGCAGTTACCCCAGGACCTACGAGCAGTACTTC
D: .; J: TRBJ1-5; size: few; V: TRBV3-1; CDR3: CASSQGWQPQHF; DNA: TGTGCCAGCAGCCAGGGGTGGCAGCCCCAGCATTTT
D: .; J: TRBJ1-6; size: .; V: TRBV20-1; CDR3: CSARVAGGAGSPLHF; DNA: TGCAGTGCTAGAGTGGCGGGGGGCGCAGGCTCACCCCTCCACTTT
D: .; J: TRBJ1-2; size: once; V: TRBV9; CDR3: CASSIAAESYGYTF; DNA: TGTGCCAGCAGCATAGCTGCGGAGTCCTATGGCTACACCTTC
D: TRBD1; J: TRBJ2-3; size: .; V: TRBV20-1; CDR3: CSAKTNRGRGTDTQYF; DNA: TGCAGTGCTAAGACAAACAGGGGACGGGGCACAGATACGCAGTATTTT
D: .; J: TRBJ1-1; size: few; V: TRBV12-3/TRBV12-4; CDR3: CASSLLPMNTEAFF; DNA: TGTGCCAGCAGTTTACTTCCCATGAACACTGAAGCTTTCTTT
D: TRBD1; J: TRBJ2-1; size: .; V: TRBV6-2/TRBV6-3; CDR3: CASSYGQGFGEQFF; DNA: TGTGCCAGCAGTTACGGACAGGGTTTTGGTGAGCAGTTCTTC
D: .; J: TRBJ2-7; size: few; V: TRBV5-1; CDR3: CASSMDNTYEQYF; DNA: TGCGCCAGCAGCATGGACAACACCTACGAGCAGTACTTC
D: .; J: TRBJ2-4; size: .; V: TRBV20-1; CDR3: CSASDPGGNIQYF; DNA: TGCAGTGCTAGCGACCCGGGGGGCAACATTCAGTACTTC
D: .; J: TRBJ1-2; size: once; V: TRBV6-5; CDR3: CASSYSGRASGYTF; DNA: TGTGCCAGCAGTTACTCGGGCAGGGCCTCCGGCTACACCTTC
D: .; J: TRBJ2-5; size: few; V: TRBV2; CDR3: CASRPSGGVQETQYF; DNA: TGTGCCAGCAGGCCCTCGGGGGGCGTCCAAGAGACCCAGTACTTC
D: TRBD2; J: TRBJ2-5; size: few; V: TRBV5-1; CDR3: CARDSGRTQETQYF; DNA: TGCGCCAGAGATAGCGGGAGAACGCAAGAGACCCAGTACTTC
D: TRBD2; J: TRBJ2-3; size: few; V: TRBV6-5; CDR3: CASRPRLAGEGYF; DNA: TGTGCCAGCAGGCCTAGGCTAGCGGGGGAAGGGTATTTT
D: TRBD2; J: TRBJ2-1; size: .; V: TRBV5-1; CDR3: CASSSAAGAYYNEQFF; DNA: TGCGCCAGCAGCTCCGCAGCGGGGGCGTACTACAATGAGCAGTTCTTC
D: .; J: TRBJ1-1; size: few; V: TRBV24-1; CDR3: CATSDGAGTEAFF; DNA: TGTGCCACCAGTGACGGTGCGGGGACTGAAGCTTTCTTT
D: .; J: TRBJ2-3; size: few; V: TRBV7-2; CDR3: CASSFTRTPLAQYF; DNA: TGTGCCAGCAGCTTCACTCGTACACCCCTCGCGCAGTATTTT
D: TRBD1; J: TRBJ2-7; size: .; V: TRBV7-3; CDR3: CASSFRTGRGYEQYF; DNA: TGTGCCAGCAGCTTCCGGACAGGGAGAGGATACGAGCAGTACTTC
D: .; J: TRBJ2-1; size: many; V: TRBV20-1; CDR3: CSASRSNEQFF; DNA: TGCAGTGCTAGTAGGTCCAATGAGCAGTTCTTC
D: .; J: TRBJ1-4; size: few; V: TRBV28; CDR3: CASSTQGIPNEKLFF; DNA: TGTGCCAGCAGTACCCAGGGTATTCCTAATGAAAAACTGTTTTTT
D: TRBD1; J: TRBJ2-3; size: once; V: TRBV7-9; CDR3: CASSLPRKDRTRTDAQYF; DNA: TGTGCCAGCAGCCTCCCGCGTAAGGACAGGACCCGCACAGATGCGCAGTATTTT
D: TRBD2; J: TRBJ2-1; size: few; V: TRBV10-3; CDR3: CAISSSGNTYNEQFF; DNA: TGTGCCATCAGCTCAAGCGGGAATACCTACAATGAGCAGTTCTTC
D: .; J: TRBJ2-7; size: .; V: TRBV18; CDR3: CASSPHKGPEQLHYEQYF; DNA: TGTGCCAGCTCACCACACAAAGGGCCGGAACAGCTCCACTACGAGCAGTACTTC
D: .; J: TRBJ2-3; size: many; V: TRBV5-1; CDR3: CASSLGQRTDTQYF; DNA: TGCGCCAGCAGCCTAGGACAGCGCACAGATACGCAGTATTTT
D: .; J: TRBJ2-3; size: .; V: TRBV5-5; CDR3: CASSMDQTPFDTQYF; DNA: TGTGCCAGCAGCATGGACCAAACTCCCTTCGATACGCAGTATTTT
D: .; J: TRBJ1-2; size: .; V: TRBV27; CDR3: CASSLSREANYGYTF; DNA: TGTGCCAGCAGTTTATCGCGGGAGGCTAACTATGGCTACACCTTC
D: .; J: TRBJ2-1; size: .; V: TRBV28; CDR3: CASSLGGARDEQFF; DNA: TGTGCCAGCAGTTTGGGGGGAGCTCGCGATGAGCAGTTCTTC
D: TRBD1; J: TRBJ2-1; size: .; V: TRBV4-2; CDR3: CASSQDGGRGNEQFF; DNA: TGTGCCAGCAGCCAAGATGGGGGCAGGGGGAATGAGCAGTTCTTC
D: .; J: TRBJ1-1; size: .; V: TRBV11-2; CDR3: CASSPHSEAFF; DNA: TGTGCCAGCAGCCCTCACTCTGAAGCTTTCTTT
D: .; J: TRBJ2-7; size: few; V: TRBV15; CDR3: CATSRDRGGSEQYF; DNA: TGTGCCACCAGCAGAGATCGAGGAGGGTCCGAGCAGTACTTC
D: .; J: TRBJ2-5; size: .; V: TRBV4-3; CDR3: CASSQGAGLSETQYF; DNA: TGCGCCAGCAGCCAGGGTGCCGGCCTGTCAGAGACCCAGTACTTC
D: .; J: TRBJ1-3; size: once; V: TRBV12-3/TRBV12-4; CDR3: CASSRAGFSGNTIYF; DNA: TGTGCCAGCAGTCGAGCAGGTTTCTCTGGAAACACCATATATTTT
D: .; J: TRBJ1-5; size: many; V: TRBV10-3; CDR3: CAIARDSNQPQHF; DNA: TGTGCCATCGCCCGAGATAGCAATCAGCCCCAGCATTTT
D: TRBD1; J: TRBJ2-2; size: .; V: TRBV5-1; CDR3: CASSFRGRGTGELFF; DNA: TGCGCCAGCAGCTTCAGGGGGCGCGGGACCGGGGAGCTGTTTTTT